These 12 T cell receptor beta chains came from one sample sequenced in a study of OX40 agonist ivuxolimab in advanced cancers. Libraries were prepared by immunoSEQ multiplex PCR; TCRdb keeps only in-frame clonotypes and omits some of them. The sample holds roughly 86,000 clones; approximately 90% are singletons and the top ten take around 7%. Here the sequenced sample was CD4+ or CD8+ T cells sorted from blood, taken in a trial of the OX40 agonist ivuxolimab. The source is an adult with an advanced solid tumor such as melanoma, head and neck, liver or kidney cancer.

The chain carries TRBV7-9 and TRBJ2-2; possibly TRBD2 for D (6 bases). Germline CDR1 is SEHNR and CDR2 is FQNEAQ (reference sequence). V dropped 4 bases and J dropped 5 bases, with 14 bases sitting between them. This CDR3 is built from 15 residues. CDR3 nucleotide sequence: TGTGCCAGCAGCTCCCGGGACTCTGGGACCGGGGAGCTGTTTTTT. This gives the protein CASSSRDSGTGELFF.

This chain connects TRBV19 to TRBJ2-7, with TRBD1 matching over 7 bases. Germline V gene lookup returns CDR1 LNHDA and CDR2 SQIVND (reference sequence). This CDR3 comprises 14 residues. With 3 bases clipped from V and 2 bases from J, the junction kept 4 bases outside the gene matches. As DNA, the CDR3 is TGTGCCAGTAGTATCCGGCAGGGGGCCTACGAGCAGTACTTC. It codes for CASSIRQGAYEQYF.

The chain combines TRBV10-3 with TRBJ2-4, with TRBD2 identical over 14 bases. J was trimmed by 1 base and V by 2 bases; bases with no gene match: 7. The CDR3 extends over 19 amino acids. Germline CDR1 and CDR2: ENHRY and SYGVKD. This chain's CDR3 is CAISEGTSGSSGAKNIQYF. Written as DNA, the CDR3 is TGTGCCATCAGTGAGGGGACTAGCGGGAGTTCCGGGGCCAAAAACATTCAGTACTTC.

The gene calls are TRBV11-3 and TRBJ2-5; 7 bases match TRBD1. TRBJ2-7 matches the DNA end more closely, so the J call is doubtful. The CDR3 consists of 12 residues. The germline gives CDR1 SGHNT, CDR2 YENEEA. As DNA, the CDR3 is TGTGCCAGCAGCCCAGGGACAGACGAGCAGTACTTC. This translates into CASSPGTDEQYF.

V usage is TRBV11-3 and J usage is TRBJ1-1; D not certain. Germline V gene data show CDR1 as SGHNT and CDR2 as YENEEA. The CDR3 consists of 14 residues. Trimming stripped 7 bases from V and 1 base from J, with 13 bases between. DNA for the CDR3: TGTGCCAGCACGCTGTGGGGTGAGAACACTGAAGCTTTCTTT. This codes for CASTLWGENTEAFF. The whole variable domain, remainder taken from reference TRBV11-3 and TRBJ1-1, is EAGVVQSPRYKIIEKKQPVAFWCNPISGHNTLYWYLQNLGQGPELLIRYENEEAVDDSQLPKDRFSAERLKGVDSTLKIQPAELGDSAVYLCASTLWGENTEAFFGQGTRLTVV.

The rearrangement links TRBV7-9 to TRBJ2-5, with D possibly TRBD2 on 5 matching bases. The last part of the DNA fits TRBJ2-7 better; the J call may be wrong. The CDR3 extends over 12 amino acids. Germline V lookup: CDR1 SEHNR, CDR2 FQNEAQ (reference sequence). The CDR3 loop reads CASSLFGDEQYF. Written as DNA, the CDR3 is TGTGCCAGCAGCTTATTCGGGGACGAGCAGTACTTC.

J is TRBJ2-7 and V is TRBV5-1; TRBD1 is a possible D gene (5 bases). The CDR3 spans 14 residues. Trimming took off 0 bases at V and 5 bases at J, with 12 bases between the two ends. CDR1 is SGHRS, CDR2 YFSETQ, per germline. CDR3 amino acids: CASSLAERGHEQYF. CDR3 in DNA: TGCGCCAGCAGCTTGGCCGAAAGGGGTCACGAGCAGTACTTC.

The chain couples TRBV6-6 to TRBJ1-4, with TRBD1 matching 12 bases. Germline CDR1 is MNHNY and CDR2 is SVGAGI (reference sequence). The length of the CDR3 is 15 residues. Trimming cost V 6 bases and J 10 bases; bases outside gene matches: 9. CDR3: CASRSPGTGGGKLFF. Written as DNA, the CDR3 is TGTGCCAGCAGGTCACCCGGGACAGGGGGCGGAAAACTGTTTTTT.

For the CDR3, the DNA is TGTGCCAGCAGTGAAGAGAGCAATCAGCCCCAGCATTTT. The encoded protein is CASSEESNQPQHF. The chain joins TRBV6-4 to TRBJ1-5; D is unresolved. The CDR3 consists of 13 residues. From germline, CDR1 is MRHNA and CDR2 SNTAGT. V was cut by 3 bases and J by 1 base, with 4 bases left in between.

The chain links TRBV27 to TRBJ2-1; no clear D gene. Trimming removed 2 bases from V and 6 bases from J, with 8 bases in between. Germline V gene lookup returns CDR1 MNHEY and CDR2 SMNVEV (reference sequence). The CDR3 totals 13 residues. DNA of the CDR3: TGTGCCAGCAGTTTAGGTGGGGTCAATGAGCAGTTCTTC. It codes for CASSLGGVNEQFF.

This chain links TRBV29-1 with TRBJ2-7; perhaps TRBD1 as D (5 bases). Germline V gene data show CDR1 as SQVTM and CDR2 as ANQGSEA. The CDR3 has 12 residues. V was clipped by 4 bases and J by 3 bases, with 10 bases between them. CDR3 coding DNA: TGCAGCGTTGCCAGGGTTGGCTACGAGCAGTACTTC. Translated: CSVARVGYEQYF.

V is TRBV2 and J is TRBJ2-3; D ambiguous. The CDR3 loop spans 15 amino acids. Trimming took off 5 bases at V and 0 bases at J, with 12 bases between the two ends. Germline-derived CDR1 and CDR2 are SNHLY and FYNNEI. The CDR3 region is CASSSTDASTDTQYF. CDR3 nucleotides: TGTGCCAGCAGTTCCACGGACGCTAGCACAGATACGCAGTATTTT.